The 16 T cell receptor beta chains reported below all come from one sample, sequenced in a study of early T cells in non-severe SARS-CoV-2 infection. From the 5' RACE reads, TCRdb called clonotypes with MiXCR, one entry per CDR3 protein. Of 100,000 to 120,000 distinct CDR3 sequences listed, 9.5% to 13% are singletons. Sequencing used whole blood. The receptors originated from an adult who was a healthcare worker with PCR-confirmed SARS-CoV-2 infection or an uninfected control (not recorded which).

The sample holds a few counts of this clonotype. This chain joins TRBV27 and TRBJ2-7, with D tentatively TRBD1 or TRBD2 (6 bases each). The germline gives CDR1 MNHEY, CDR2 SMNVEV (reference sequence). The CDR3 has 19 residues. V lost 3 bases, J lost 3 bases, and 27 bases lay in between. This CDR3 is CASSFRRRGAGSEIYEQYF. CDR3 coding DNA: TGTGCCAGCAGTTTTCGTCGGAGGGGGGCTGGTAGCGAGATCTACGAGCAGTACTTC.

This clonotype was seen more than once but under ten times. The chain has TRBV5-1 and TRBJ2-2; the D gene is possibly TRBD2 (6 bases). The CDR3 is 14 amino acids. The germline V gene has CDR1 SGHRS and CDR2 YFSETQ. V lost 2 bases and J 6 bases, leaving 11 bases between the germline ends. The CDR3 DNA follows: TGCGCCAGCAGCTTCCCTAGCGAGGCCGGGGAGCTGTTTTTT. The encoded protein is CASSFPSEAGELFF.

This rearrangement joins TRBV20-1 to TRBJ1-6, with D uncertain. The CDR3 consists of 15 residues. Between the trimmed V and J ends, which lost 5 bases and 5 bases, there was a span of 16 bases. The germline CDR1 and CDR2 sequences are DFQATT and SNEGSKA (reference sequence). CDR3 nucleotide sequence: TGCAGTGCTGCGGAGGCTATCGGGCATAATTCACCCCTCCACTTT. Its translation: CSAAEAIGHNSPLHF.

The sample holds a few counts of this clonotype. This chain uses TRBV7-3 with TRBJ2-1; D is possibly TRBD1 or TRBD2 (5 bases each). The CDR3 is made up of 15 amino acids. The ends were cut back, 5 bases at V and 0 bases at J, with 11 bases in the middle. CDR1 is SGHTA and CDR2 is FQGTGA in the germline V gene. The CDR3, as DNA: TGTGCCAGCAGCCGGTGGGGGAGCTCCTACAATGAGCAGTTCTTC. Translating it yields CASSRWGSSYNEQFF. The entire variable domain, with the rest obtained from reference TRBV7-3 and TRBJ2-1, is as follows: GAGVSQTPSNKVTEKGKYVELRCDPISGHTALYWYRQSLGQGPEFLIYFQGTGAADDSGLPNDRFFAVRPEGSVSTLKIQRTERGDSAVYLCASSRWGSSYNEQFFGPGTRLTVL.

This clonotype was counted once. This chain connects TRBV6-1 to TRBJ1-4; a possible D gene is TRBD1 (6 bases). The ends were cut back, 4 bases at V and 7 bases at J, with 13 bases in the middle. CDR1 and CDR2 from the germline V gene are MNHNS and SASEGT. This CDR3 spans 14 amino acids. CDR3 in DNA: TGTGCCAGCAGTGTTACAGGGTCTGGTGAAAAACTGTTTTTT. Protein product: CASSVTGSGEKLFF.

Many counts were recorded for this clonotype. The chain recombines TRBV20-1 with TRBJ1-6; D uncertain. Germline lookup yields CDR1 DFQATT and CDR2 SNEGSKA (reference sequence). Trimming removed 3 bases at V and 6 bases at J, with 12 bases between. This CDR3 contains 14 residues. The CDR3, as DNA: TGCAGTGCTAGGGGTGACCCAAGTAATTCACCCCTCCACTTT. Protein sequence: CSARGDPSNSPLHF.

This clonotype was detected only a few times. This rearrangement joins TRBV18 to TRBJ2-5; D gene ambiguous. The germline gives CDR1 KGHSH, CDR2 LQKENI. CDR3 length equals 13 residues. V was shortened by 1 base and J by 1 base, with 4 bases between the two germline ends. CDR3 amino acids: CASSPRGQETQYF. DNA for the CDR3: TGTGCCAGCTCACCACGGGGCCAAGAGACCCAGTACTTC.

Ten or more counts support this clonotype. J is TRBJ1-1 and V is TRBV12-3 or TRBV12-4; D is unresolved. The V and J ends lost 2 bases and 6 bases respectively, with 10 bases between them. This CDR3 spans 13 amino acids. The CDR3 nucleotides read TGTGCCAGCAGTTTAAAGGGTCAGGCTGAAGCTTTCTTT. It yields the protein CASSLKGQAEAFF.

The J gene is TRBJ2-1, the V gene TRBV19; D is ambiguous. V was trimmed by 3 bases and J by 6 bases, leaving 12 bases between them. In germline, CDR1 is LNHDA, CDR2 SQIVND (reference sequence). This CDR3 has 14 residues. CDR3 sequence: CASSIGPSLNEQFF. The CDR3 DNA reads as TGTGCCAGTAGTATCGGGCCGAGTCTCAATGAGCAGTTCTTC.

V gene TRBV29-1 combines with J gene TRBJ2-3; 8 bases are a match to TRBD2. The junction had 4 bases not matched to a gene; V was cut back by 1 base and J by 4 bases. There are 14 residues in the CDR3. The germline gives CDR1 SQVTM, CDR2 ANQGSEA. CDR3 protein: CSVEGREVADTQYF. The DNA for the CDR3 is TGCAGCGTTGAAGGGCGGGAGGTAGCAGATACGCAGTATTTT.

This clonotype has a handful of counts. The rearrangement joins TRBV24-1 to TRBJ2-7, with no clear D. From germline, CDR1 is KGHDR and CDR2 SFDVKD. Trimming stripped 2 bases from V and 3 bases from J, with 16 bases between. This CDR3 region has 16 residues. The CDR3 nucleotides read TGTGCCACCAGTGATTCGGGCACCACCTCTCTCTACGAGCAGTACTTC. It specifies CATSDSGTTSLYEQYF.

The chain recombines TRBV5-1 with TRBJ2-7; no clear D. V shed 4 bases and J shed 2 bases, with 4 bases lying between them. Germline CDR1 is SGHRS and CDR2 is YFSETQ. This CDR3 has 11 amino acids. The CDR3 spells CASSNTYEQYF. The CDR3 coding sequence is TGCGCCAGCAGCAACACCTACGAGCAGTACTTC.

The CDR3 here is CASSGSRAVGSEAFF. The CDR3 DNA reads TGTGCCAGCAGTGGTTCGCGGGCGGTTGGTTCTGAAGCTTTCTTT. This rearrangement joins TRBV12-3 or TRBV12-4 to TRBJ1-1; D unresolved. The germline V and J ends were trimmed by 5 bases and 6 bases, with 19 bases remaining between them. CDR3 length: 15 residues.

This clonotype was seen many times. The V gene is TRBV5-4, the J gene TRBJ2-5; 12 bases are a match to TRBD1. CDR1 SGHNT and CDR2 YYREEE come from the germline V gene (reference sequence). CDR3 length equals 18 residues. V shed 4 bases, J shed 5 bases, and the junction held 15 bases outside the gene matches. CDR3 loop: CASSPLPGTGGAGETQYF. CDR3 DNA sequence: TGTGCCAGCAGCCCGTTACCCGGGACAGGGGGCGCCGGGGAGACCCAGTACTTC. The full variable domain, in which reference TRBV5-4 and TRBJ2-5 provide the parts outside the CDR3, is ETGVTQSPTHLIKTRGQQVTLRCSSQSGHNTVSWYQQALGQGPQFIFQYYREEENGRGNFPPRFSGLQFPNYSSELNVNALELDDSALYLCASSPLPGTGGAGETQYFGPGTRLLVL.

This clonotype was seen many times. The rearrangement joins TRBV28 to TRBJ2-2; 8 bases fit TRBD1. The CDR3 has 14 amino acids. The V gene end was trimmed by 6 bases and the J gene end by 6 bases; junction bases not matched to a gene: 6. From germline, CDR1 is MDHEN and CDR2 SYDVKM. CDR3 loop: CASRNRGTAGELFF. As DNA, the CDR3 is TGTGCCAGCAGAAACAGGGGGACGGCCGGGGAGCTGTTTTTT.

This clonotype was seen a handful of times. This sequence joins TRBV30 and TRBJ2-3, with TRBD1 identical over 7 bases. From germline, CDR1 is GTSNPN and CDR2 SVGIG (reference sequence). V shed 2 bases and J 1 base; nucleotides not matched to a gene: 6. CDR3 length: 15 residues. The CDR3 DNA follows: TGTGCCTGGAGTTCGTGGCAGGGGGGCACAGATACGCAGTATTTT. Protein product: CAWSSWQGGTDTQYF.